Following are 17 T cell receptor beta chains from one sample sequenced in a study of blood T cell repertoires in COVID-19. The data were produced by immunoSEQ multiplex PCR, yet TCRdb's version contains in-frame clones alone and is incomplete. Among roughly 70,000 clones listed, 90% were seen once. Input material: peripheral blood. Source of these receptors: a man aged 50 to 60 with COVID-19, enrolled during active disease.

The rearrangement joins TRBV15 to TRBJ1-1; D unresolved. Germline V lookup: CDR1 LNHNV, CDR2 YYDKDF (reference sequence). This CDR3 contains 13 residues. V lost 0 bases and J lost 8, with 10 bases in between. The CDR3 DNA reads TGTGCCACCAGCAGAGATTGGGAGGCAGAAGCTTTCTTT. Translated: CATSRDWEAEAFF.

CDR3 amino acids: CASSLILNTGELFF. As DNA, the CDR3 is TGTGCCAGCAGCTTAATTCTAAACACCGGGGAGCTGTTTTTT. The V gene is TRBV7-3, the J gene TRBJ2-2; no clear D gene. The CDR3 has 14 residues. Between the trimmed V and J ends, which lost 1 base and 2 bases, there was a span of 5 bases. Germline CDR1 and CDR2: SGHTA and FQGTGA.

This sequence joins TRBV12-3 or TRBV12-4 and TRBJ1-1; no reliable D call. This CDR3 region has 13 residues. V lost 5 bases to trimming and J lost 10 bases, with 17 bases between them. DNA of the CDR3: TGTGCCAGCAGTGAGGGTGTCTGGAGTCGAGCTTTCTTT. Amino acids: CASSEGVWSRAFF.

The chain combines TRBV29-1 with TRBJ2-5; 9 nucleotides agree with TRBD1. Germline CDR1 is SQVTM and CDR2 is ANQGSEA. Trimming at V came to 7 bases and at J to 2 bases, leaving 11 bases not matched to a gene. The CDR3 loop spans 15 amino acids. The CDR3 DNA is TGCAGCGCATGCACAACCGGACAGGGGCAAGAGACCCAGTACTTC. As protein: CSACTTGQGQETQYF.

The J gene is TRBJ1-4, the V gene TRBV19, with D possibly being TRBD1 (6 bases). Trimming left V 9 bases short and J 5 bases short, with 19 bases between. The CDR3 is made up of 15 amino acids. Germline CDR1 is LNHDA and CDR2 is SQIVND (reference sequence). CDR3 coding DNA: TGTGCCAGCGAACCAAAGGGGCAGGGGAATGAAAAACTGTTTTTT. This codes for CASEPKGQGNEKLFF.

V is TRBV7-9 and J is TRBJ2-1; no definite D call. Trimming removed 0 bases at V and 4 bases at J, with 7 bases between. This CDR3 has 14 residues. Germline V lookup: CDR1 SEHNR, CDR2 FQNEAQ (reference sequence). The CDR3 bases are TGTGCCAGCAGCTTAGCGGGCAGATACAATGAGCAGTTCTTC. Its protein product is CASSLAGRYNEQFF.

The CDR3 region has the DNA TGTGCCAGTAGTACTACAGGGCGGGTAAGCAATCAGCCCCAGCATTTT. Its protein is CASSTTGRVSNQPQHF. The gene calls are TRBV19 and TRBJ1-5; weak D call: TRBD1 (6 bases). This CDR3 contains 16 residues. The germline V and J ends were trimmed by 4 bases and 1 base, with 14 bases remaining between them. CDR1 LNHDA and CDR2 SQIVND come from the germline V gene (reference sequence).

This sequence joins TRBV19 and TRBJ1-1; possible D gene TRBD1, 6 bases. Trimming stripped 4 bases from V and 7 bases from J, with 10 bases between. Germline V lookup: CDR1 LNHDA, CDR2 SQIVND (reference sequence). This CDR3 spans 12 amino acids. The CDR3 nucleotides read TGTGCCAGTAGTACGAGGACAGATGAAGCTTTCTTT. It yields the protein CASSTRTDEAFF. The whole variable domain, filled in from reference TRBV19 and TRBJ1-1, reads DGGITQSPKYLFRKEGQNVTLSCEQNLNHDAMYWYRQDPGQGLRLIYYSQIVNDFQKGDIAEGYSVSREKKESFPLTVTSAQKNPTAFYLCASSTRTDEAFFGQGTRLTVV.

The chain joins TRBV29-1 to TRBJ1-2; the D gene is possibly TRBD1 (5 bases). Germline values: CDR1 SQVTM, CDR2 ANQGSEA. This CDR3 contains 15 residues. Trimming cost V 4 bases and J 5 bases, with 20 bases left between them. CDR3 in DNA: TGCAGCGTTGTGGGAGCCGGGGCGGGGAAGTATGGCTACACCTTC. It translates to CSVVGAGAGKYGYTF.

The gene calls are TRBV10-3 and TRBJ1-4; D possibly corresponds to TRBD1 (6 bases). Germline V gives CDR1 ENHRY, CDR2 SYGVKD. The V and J ends lost 2 bases and 5 bases respectively, with 9 bases between them. The CDR3 totals 14 residues. CDR3 protein: CAISEGQINEKLFF. CDR3 nucleotides: TGTGCCATCAGTGAGGGACAGATAAATGAAAAACTGTTTTTT.

This rearrangement joins TRBV4-3 to TRBJ2-2; D perhaps matches TRBD2 (5 bases). Germline CDR1 and CDR2: LGHNA and YSLEER. Trimming shortened V by 2 bases and J by 7 bases, and 11 bases separated the two germline ends. The CDR3 sequence is 14 residues long. CDR3 DNA: TGCGCCAGCAGCCAACAAACGGGATTCGGGGAGCTGTTTTTT. Translation gives CASSQQTGFGELFF.

The chain employs TRBV15 and TRBJ1-5; 10 bases agree with TRBD1. Germline V lookup: CDR1 LNHNV, CDR2 YYDKDF (reference sequence). Trimming cost V 1 base and J 5 bases; bases outside gene matches: 5. This CDR3 is built from 16 residues. CDR3 sequence (DNA): TGTGCCACCAGCAGAGGACAGGGGGCAGGGTATCAGCCCCAGCATTTT. The encoded protein is CATSRGQGAGYQPQHF.

The chain is built from TRBV5-4 and TRBJ2-7; D may be TRBD2 (5 bases). Germline CDR1 is SGHNT and CDR2 is YYREEE (reference sequence). The CDR3 length is 14 residues. The V end lost 0 bases, the J end lost 3 bases, and 10 bases lay between the germline ends. CDR3 region: CASSLEVGSYEQYF. The CDR3 DNA follows: TGTGCCAGCAGCTTGGAAGTAGGGAGCTACGAGCAGTACTTC.

V gene TRBV15 combines with J gene TRBJ1-5; D call uncertain. Germline CDR1 and CDR2: LNHNV and YYDKDF (reference sequence). The CDR3 runs 14 residues. V was cut by 3 bases and J by 5 bases, with 11 bases left in between. The CDR3 sequence: CATSRRDLYQPQHF. CDR3 nucleotide sequence: TGTGCCACCAGCAGGAGGGATCTCTATCAGCCCCAGCATTTT.

The chain couples TRBV5-1 to TRBJ1-1; the D is unclear. CDR3 size: 13 residues. Trimming took off 4 bases at V and 5 bases at J, with 12 bases between the two ends. The germline gives CDR1 SGHRS, CDR2 YFSETQ. CDR3: CASSAGRDTEAFF. Here the CDR3 DNA reads TGCGCCAGCAGCGCCGGGAGGGATACTGAAGCTTTCTTT.

A single count supports this clone. The rearrangement links TRBV7-2 to TRBJ2-1; 9 bases are a match to TRBD2. Germline V gene lookup returns CDR1 SGHTA and CDR2 FQGNSA. The CDR3 has 16 residues. Losses at the gene ends were 1 base for V and 4 bases for J; bases not matched to a gene: 5. The CDR3 spells CASSLVGAGGYNEQFF. The DNA for the CDR3 is TGTGCCAGCAGCTTAGTTGGAGCGGGGGGATACAATGAGCAGTTCTTC.

This sequence joins TRBV12-5 and TRBJ2-5; D remains ambiguous. The CDR3 spans 18 residues. Per the germline V gene, CDR1 is LGHNT and CDR2 is FRNRAP. V lost 0 bases to trimming and J lost 3 bases, with 20 bases between them. CDR3 sequence: CASGLVLFPSNVKETQYF. The CDR3 nucleotides read TGTGCTAGTGGTTTGGTACTCTTTCCGTCGAACGTTAAAGAGACCCAGTACTTC.